Following are 29 T cell receptor beta chains from one sample sequenced in a study of B cell selection in AIRE deficiency (dated by TCRdb to the late 2010s). CD4+CD127+ cells were sorted as the conventional CD4 T cell population. Libraries came from the immunoSEQ multiplex PCR assay. Not all clones reach the TCRdb copy of this immuneACCESS table, which keeps in-frame sequences only. Checked studies attribute under half of the gap to unresolved V genes and leave the rest unexplained. Across this sample there are approximately 24,000 clones, with roughly 95% seen only once. The ten largest clones add up to less than 0.2% of the sample. The sequenced sample consisted of CD4+CD127+ conventional T cells sorted from PBMCs. All receptors come from a human donor in good health.

On this clone: At one end, the junction sequence differs from germline, possibly due to a read error. This chain connects TRBV30 to TRBJ1-2, with D hard to call. The CDR3 has 14 residues. CDR1 and CDR2 from the germline V gene are GTSNPN and SVGIG (reference sequence). The CDR3 region is CARSEGGSNYGYTF. In nucleotides, the CDR3 is TGTGCCAGGAGTGAGGGCGGATCTAACTATGGCTACACCTTC.

This clone was picked up one time. The rearrangement joins TRBV11-2 to TRBJ2-2; TRBD1 matches at 9 bases. V dropped 2 bases and J dropped 5; count of bases not matched to a gene: 6. Germline CDR1 SGHAT, CDR2 FQNNGV. The CDR3 totals 16 residues. The CDR3 DNA is TGTGCCAGCAGCTTAACAGGGGGCCAAGTAACCGGGGAGCTGTTTTTT. This translates into CASSLTGGQVTGELFF.

This chain joins TRBV7-2 and TRBJ2-7; tentative D call: TRBD1 (6 bases). CDR3 length equals 15 residues. V was trimmed by 1 base and J by 6 bases, leaving 16 bases between them. CDR1 is SGHTA, CDR2 FQGNSA, per germline. The CDR3 region is CASSLGPLTGSEQYF. The CDR3 nucleotides read TGTGCCAGCAGCTTAGGCCCACTTACAGGGAGCGAGCAGTACTTC.

This sequence joins TRBV28 and TRBJ2-5, with 8 bases lining up with TRBD2. The CDR3 covers 14 residues. V dropped 4 bases and J dropped 5; count of bases not matched to a gene: 6. Germline CDR1 MDHEN, CDR2 SYDVKM. CDR3 DNA sequence: TGTGCCAGCAGTTCCGGGGGGGCCTGGGAGACCCAGTACTTC. Translated: CASSSGGAWETQYF.

The chain carries TRBV9 and TRBJ2-3; 9 bases fit TRBD2. The V gene's germline CDR1 is SGDLS and CDR2 YYNGEE. Germline trimming cut 2 bases from V and 1 base from J; bases unmatched to any gene: 5. The CDR3 spans 16 residues. CDR3 nucleotide sequence: TGTGCCAGCAGCGTGTCTAGCGGGGACCGCACAGATACGCAGTATTTT. This translates into CASSVSSGDRTDTQYF. Based on the CDR3 plus reference TRBV9 and TRBJ2-3, the full variable domain is DSGVTQTPKHLITATGQRVTLRCSPRSGDLSVYWYQQSLDQGLQFLIQYYNGEERAKGNILERFSAQQFPDLHSELNLSSLELGDSALYFCASSVSSGDRTDTQYFGPGTRLTVL.

The chain recombines TRBV23-1 with TRBJ2-1; no definite D call. TRBV23-1 counts as an open reading frame of uncertain function. The V gene lost 6 bases and the J gene lost 0 bases, with 21 bases spanning the gap. The CDR3 length is 18 residues. The CDR3 sequence is CASSRYSKGSSSYNEQFF. In nucleotides, the CDR3 is TGCGCCAGCAGCCGATATAGCAAGGGCTCGAGCTCCTACAATGAGCAGTTCTTC.

V usage is TRBV27 and J usage is TRBJ2-5, with D unclear. Trimming stripped 5 bases from V and 4 bases from J, with 17 bases between. Germline V gene sequence: CDR1 MNHEY, CDR2 SMNVEV (reference sequence). CDR3 length: 15 amino acids. Here the CDR3 reads CASSRLGRSLETQYF. CDR3 DNA: TGTGCCAGCAGTCGCCTAGGCAGGTCGTTAGAGACCCAGTACTTC.

The chain carries TRBV5-1 and TRBJ1-1, with D possibly being TRBD1 (5 bases). CDR3 length equals 14 residues. Germline-derived CDR1 and CDR2 are SGHRS and YFSETQ. V lost 1 base to trimming and J lost 0 bases, with 7 bases between them. For the CDR3, the DNA is TGCGCCAGCAGCTTGCAGGGTATGAACACTGAAGCTTTCTTT. Translated, it gives CASSLQGMNTEAFF.

The V call is TRBV2, the J call TRBJ1-1; the match to TRBD1 covers 9 bases. Germline CDR1 is SNHLY and CDR2 is FYNNEI. The CDR3 consists of 14 residues. V was pared by 6 bases and J by 4 bases, with 6 bases of the junction left unmatched. The CDR3: CASRNRGPITEAFF. The CDR3 DNA is TGTGCCAGCAGGAACAGGGGGCCGATCACTGAAGCTTTCTTT.

The chain recombines TRBV5-5 with TRBJ1-5; 8 bases agree with TRBD1. There are 15 residues in the CDR3. Unmatched junction bases numbered 6, after V lost 1 base and J lost 6 bases. CDR1 is SGHKS, CDR2 YYEKEE, per germline (reference sequence). The CDR3 sequence: CASSLLQGGSQPQHF. The CDR3 nucleotides are TGTGCCAGCAGCTTGCTACAGGGGGGTTCTCAGCCCCAGCATTTT.

This chain connects TRBV5-6 to TRBJ2-7; D is perhaps TRBD1 (5 bases). The CDR3 loop spans 14 amino acids. Germline V CDR1 and CDR2: SGHDT, YYEEEE. Between the trimmed V and J ends, which lost 1 base and 3 bases, there was a span of 11 bases. This chain's CDR3 is CASSLPRAGYEQYF. CDR3 nucleotides: TGTGCCAGCAGCTTGCCCAGGGCCGGCTACGAGCAGTACTTC.

J is TRBJ2-5 and V is TRBV7-9, with D possibly being TRBD2 (5 bases). V was trimmed by 4 bases and J by 2 bases, leaving 14 bases between them. Per germline, CDR1 SEHNR and CDR2 FQNEAQ (reference sequence). This CDR3 is built from 15 residues. CDR3 coding DNA: TGTGCCAGCAGCTCCCGAACCCCGGGGCAAGAGACCCAGTACTTC. As protein: CASSSRTPGQETQYF.

V usage is TRBV10-2 and J usage is TRBJ2-5; a weak D match, TRBD2 (5 bases). Per germline, CDR1 WSHSY and CDR2 SAAADI. CDR3 length: 13 amino acids. Trimming stripped 4 bases from V and 4 bases from J, with 10 bases between. In nucleotides, the CDR3 is TGCGCCAGCAGTGTGGAAGGACTAGAGACCCAGTACTTC. Its translation: CASSVEGLETQYF.

CDR3 nucleotides: TGTGCCTGGAGGGACATCTCTGGGGCCAACGTCCTGACTTTC. It translates to CAWRDISGANVLTF. V usage is TRBV30 and J usage is TRBJ2-6; a possible D gene is TRBD1 (5 bases). The CDR3 contains 14 residues. V lost 3 bases, J lost 0 bases, and 6 bases lay in between. CDR1 GTSNPN and CDR2 SVGIG come from the germline V gene (reference sequence). Complete variable domain (other parts from reference TRBV30 and TRBJ2-6): SQTIHQWPATLVQPVGSPLSLECTVEGTSNPNLYWYRQAAGRGLQLLFYSVGIGQISSEVPQNLSASRPQDRQFILSSKKLLLSDSGFYLCAWRDISGANVLTFGAGSRLTVL.

The gene calls are TRBV10-2 and TRBJ2-5; possible D gene TRBD2, 6 bases. This CDR3 spans 14 amino acids. The germline V gene encodes CDR1 WSHSY and CDR2 SAAADI. V lost 4 bases and J lost 0, with 9 bases in between. The CDR3 is CASSGLVHQETQYF. CDR3 bases: TGCGCCAGCAGTGGACTAGTCCACCAAGAGACCCAGTACTTC.

The chain links TRBV5-1 to TRBJ2-2; the D gene is possibly TRBD2 (6 bases). The length of the CDR3 is 15 residues. V was trimmed by 5 bases and J by 5 bases, leaving 16 bases between them. Germline V gives CDR1 SGHRS, CDR2 YFSETQ. CDR3 in DNA: TGCGCCAGCAGGGAGGGGACCGCGAGAACCGGGGAGCTGTTTTTT. It codes for CASREGTARTGELFF.

The J gene is TRBJ1-4, the V gene TRBV27; 12 bases agree with TRBD1. Germline V gene data show CDR1 as MNHEY and CDR2 as SMNVEV (reference sequence). J lost 3 bases, V lost 2 bases, and 4 bases had no gene match. The CDR3 covers 17 residues. The CDR3 loop reads CASSLGDRGPANEKLFF. The CDR3 bases are TGTGCCAGCAGTTTAGGGGACAGGGGGCCGGCTAATGAAAAACTGTTTTTT. The complete variable domain, with remaining parts taken from reference TRBV27 and TRBJ1-4, reads EAQVTQNPRYLITVTGKKLTVTCSQNMNHEYMSWYRQDPGLGLRQIYYSMNVEVTDKGDVPEGYKVSRKEKRNFPLILESPSPNQTSLYFCASSLGDRGPANEKLFFGSGTQLSVL.

V and J are TRBV7-9 and TRBJ2-7; 11 bases are shared with TRBD1. Trimming at V came to 5 bases and at J to 4 bases, leaving 7 bases not matched to a gene. Germline lookup yields CDR1 SEHNR and CDR2 FQNEAQ (reference sequence). CDR3 size: 15 residues. CDR3 loop: CASSLGQGARYEQYF. CDR3 DNA sequence: TGTGCCAGCAGCCTCGGACAGGGGGCGCGGTACGAGCAGTACTTC.

This chain uses TRBV9 with TRBJ2-5, with 9 bases aligning to TRBD2. The J segment lost 4 bases and the V segment lost 4 bases, leaving 11 bases of the junction unmatched. CDR1 is SGDLS and CDR2 is YYNGEE in the germline V gene. This CDR3 has 16 amino acids. The CDR3 loop is CASSPHPSRGGETQYF. Written as DNA, the CDR3 is TGTGCCAGCAGCCCCCACCCATCGCGGGGGGGAGAGACCCAGTACTTC.

V gene TRBV28 combines with J gene TRBJ2-3; D may be TRBD2 (5 bases). V lost 3 bases to trimming and J lost 0 bases, with 16 bases between them. CDR3 size: 17 residues. Looked up from germline, CDR1 is MDHEN and CDR2 is SYDVKM. The CDR3 nucleotides are TGTGCCAGCAGTTTCCCCGGCAGCGGAGATAGCACAGATACGCAGTATTTT. It specifies CASSFPGSGDSTDTQYF.

This chain uses TRBV18 with TRBJ1-1; D may be TRBD1 (5 bases). CDR1 and CDR2 (germline): KGHSH, LQKENI. V lost 2 bases and J lost 3, with 7 bases in between. The CDR3 is 13 amino acids. Here the CDR3 DNA reads TGTGCCAGCTCACCAGGGGGAGACACTGAAGCTTTCTTT. It specifies CASSPGGDTEAFF. Based on the CDR3 plus reference TRBV18 and TRBJ1-1, the full variable domain is NAGVMQNPRHLVRRRGQEARLRCSPMKGHSHVYWYRQLPEEGLKFMVYLQKENIIDESGMPKERFSAEFPKEGPSILRIQQVVRGDSAAYFCASSPGGDTEAFFGQGTRLTVV.

The count of this clone is one. The V and J genes are TRBV7-3 and TRBJ2-6; D may be TRBD2 (6 bases). V lost 1 base and J lost 3, with 10 bases in between. The V gene's germline CDR1 is SGHTA and CDR2 FQGTGA. This CDR3 region has 16 residues. CDR3 sequence: CASSLRWGGGANVLTF. Written as DNA, the CDR3 is TGTGCCAGCAGCTTAAGATGGGGAGGTGGGGCCAACGTCCTGACTTTC.

This rearrangement joins TRBV7-9 to TRBJ2-5; D possibly corresponds to TRBD2 (5 bases). This CDR3 is built from 14 residues. V lost 1 base to trimming and J lost 5 bases, with 11 bases between them. Germline-derived CDR1 and CDR2 are SEHNR and FQNEAQ (reference sequence). CDR3 in amino acids: CASSLGGMGETQYF. For the CDR3, the DNA is TGTGCCAGCAGCTTAGGAGGGATGGGGGAGACCCAGTACTTC.

This chain uses TRBV15 with TRBJ2-7; 10 nucleotides match TRBD2. This CDR3 spans 18 amino acids. V dropped 0 bases and J dropped 3; count of bases not matched to a gene: 11. Germline-derived CDR1 and CDR2 are LNHNV and YYDKDF (reference sequence). The CDR3 sequence is CATSRDPLGLATLYEQYF. As DNA, the CDR3 is TGTGCCACCAGCAGAGACCCCCTGGGACTAGCGACCCTCTACGAGCAGTACTTC.

This clone was counted once. The chain links TRBV5-1 to TRBJ2-3; 8 bases agree with TRBD2. Germline CDR1 SGHRS, CDR2 YFSETQ. CDR3 length equals 14 residues. Trimming took 0 bases from V and 4 from J; bases not matched to a gene: 1. This CDR3 reads CASSLAGGADTQYF. The CDR3 DNA follows: TGCGCCAGCAGCTTGGCCGGGGGGGCAGATACGCAGTATTTT.

This clone is a singleton in its sample. This chain joins TRBV7-8 and TRBJ1-2; 7 nucleotides align to TRBD1. The ends lost 3 bases at V and 7 bases at J; junction bases unmatched: 11. The CDR3 has 15 residues. CDR1 is SGHVS and CDR2 is FQNEAQ in the germline V gene. The DNA for the CDR3 is TGTGCCAGCAGCTTGGGACAGCTGCCTAGCGGTGGCTACACCTTC. Its protein is CASSLGQLPSGGYTF. The whole variable domain, filled in from reference TRBV7-8 and TRBJ1-2, reads GAGVSQSPRYKVAKRGQDVALRCDPISGHVSLFWYQQALGQGPEFLTYFQNEAQLDKSGLPSDRFFAERPEGSVSTLKIQRTQQEDSAVYLCASSLGQLPSGGYTFGSGTRLTVV.

The chain carries TRBV5-8 and TRBJ2-1; a weak D match, TRBD1 (5 bases). The length of the CDR3 is 17 residues. Trimming stripped 2 bases from V and 1 base from J, with 16 bases between. Germline V gene lookup returns CDR1 SGHTS and CDR2 YDEGEE. This chain's CDR3 is CASSLHQGSGSYNEQFF. The CDR3 nucleotides are TGTGCCAGCAGCTTACACCAAGGGTCAGGGTCCTACAATGAGCAGTTCTTC.

This chain connects TRBV5-1 to TRBJ1-2; unclear D gene. V lost 0 bases and J 2 bases, leaving 11 bases between the germline ends. The CDR3 is 15 amino acids. Germline V gene data show CDR1 as SGHRS and CDR2 as YFSETQ. The CDR3 loop reads CASSLGTGLNYGYTF. CDR3 DNA sequence: TGCGCCAGCAGCTTGGGGACCGGGCTAAACTATGGCTACACCTTC.

The chain is built from TRBV5-3 and TRBJ1-2, with D tentatively TRBD1 (6 bases). TRBV5-3 is filed as an ORF, its function uncertain. Trimming removed 0 bases at V and 4 bases at J, with 22 bases between. This CDR3 spans 18 amino acids. For the CDR3, the DNA is TGTGCCAGAAGCTTGGTCGGGGGCACGGTATTTAAAGTCTATGGCTACACCTTC. Its translation: CARSLVGGTVFKVYGYTF.